The clone carrying this TCR beta chain was seen more than once but under ten times. This CDR3 has 15 residues. Germline lookup yields CDR1 SGHKS and CDR2 YYEKEE (reference sequence). V lost 0 bases and J 9 bases, leaving 13 bases between the germline ends. The data belong to a study of T cell changes during pregnancy in multiple sclerosis. TCRdb's table, derived via immunoSEQ multiplex PCR, lists solely in-frame clones and lacks some. This sample yields 45,000 to 50,000 clones, of which roughly nine tenths are seen a single time; 0.37% belongs to the top ten. This clonotype originated in a female donor in good health, enrolled as a control in a pregnancy study. Sequencing used CD4+ T cells from peripheral blood mononuclear cells, obtained in the second trimester of pregnancy. The chain has TRBV5-5 and TRBJ1-6; possibly TRBD1 for D (5 bases). The CDR3 is CASSLAPGVGSPLHF. For the CDR3, the DNA is TGTGCCAGCAGCTTGGCTCCGGGGGTGGGTTCACCCCTCCACTTT.